These 24 T cell receptor beta chains were sequenced from one sample in a study of blood T cell repertoires in COVID-19. Assay used: immunoSEQ multiplex PCR; TCRdb lists only in-frame clones, some missing. The data contain tens of thousands of clones, around 80% of them seen just once; the ten biggest clones take up around 28%. Source material: peripheral blood. These receptors all stem from a woman of 80 years or more with active or convalescent COVID-19.

The J gene is TRBJ1-4, the V gene TRBV2; D remains ambiguous. V lost 2 bases and J lost 7, with 8 bases in between. The CDR3 contains 13 residues. The germline CDR1 and CDR2 sequences are SNHLY and FYNNEI. Here the CDR3 DNA reads TGTGCCAGCAGTGAACAGGCCCTTGAAAAACTGTTTTTT. Translating gives CASSEQALEKLFF.

This sequence joins TRBV18 and TRBJ2-7; a possible D gene is TRBD1 (6 bases). This CDR3 is 16 amino acids long. V gave up 1 base and J gave up 5 bases, with 18 bases separating them. CDR1 and CDR2 (germline): KGHSH, LQKENI. This CDR3 reads CASSPLRTNRADEQYF. CDR3 sequence (DNA): TGTGCCAGCTCACCACTAAGAACTAACAGGGCAGACGAGCAGTACTTC. The variable domain in full, with the rest retrieved from reference TRBV18 and TRBJ2-7, is NAGVMQNPRHLVRRRGQEARLRCSPMKGHSHVYWYRQLPEEGLKFMVYLQKENIIDESGMPKERFSAEFPKEGPSILRIQQVVRGDSAAYFCASSPLRTNRADEQYFGPGTRLTVT.

The V gene is TRBV6-1, the J gene TRBJ1-5; no definite D call. CDR3 size: 14 residues. Germline-derived CDR1 and CDR2 are MNHNS and SASEGT. Trimming took 2 bases from V and 8 from J, leaving 13 bases between them. DNA of the CDR3: TGTGCCAGCAGTGAAAAACGGGTCGTTGAGCCCCAGCATTTT. Protein sequence: CASSEKRVVEPQHF.

This chain links TRBV5-6 with TRBJ1-6; a weak D match, TRBD1 (6 bases). V gave up 2 bases and J gave up 3 bases, with 9 bases separating them. Germline V gives CDR1 SGHDT, CDR2 YYEEEE. CDR3 length equals 15 residues. The CDR3 region is CASSLQGLYNSPLHF. The CDR3 DNA sequence: TGTGCCAGCAGCTTACAGGGCCTCTATAATTCACCCCTCCACTTT.

The chain couples TRBV9 to TRBJ1-4; tentatively, D is TRBD1 (6 bases). V gave up 4 bases and J gave up 8 bases, with 18 bases separating them. This CDR3 has 15 residues. The germline V gene has CDR1 SGDLS and CDR2 YYNGEE. The CDR3 nucleotides read TGTGCCAGCAGCCCCTCGGGACACCTTGGGGAAAAACTGTTTTTT. This codes for CASSPSGHLGEKLFF. Full variable domain (rest looked up from reference TRBV9 and TRBJ1-4): DSGVTQTPKHLITATGQRVTLRCSPRSGDLSVYWYQQSLDQGLQFLIQYYNGEERAKGNILERFSAQQFPDLHSELNLSSLELGDSALYFCASSPSGHLGEKLFFGSGTQLSVL.

V is TRBV6-5 and J is TRBJ1-6; 8 positions match TRBD1. Germline V gene lookup returns CDR1 MNHEY and CDR2 SVGAGI. CDR3 length equals 15 residues. V was clipped by 6 bases and J by 3 bases; unmatched bases: 4. CDR3 DNA: TGTGCCAGCAGACCCACAGGGGGCTATAATTCACCCCTCCACTTT. Its translation is CASRPTGGYNSPLHF.

CDR3 amino acids: CASSLDGVLGTQYF. CDR3 nucleotides: TGTGCCAGCAGCTTAGACGGGGTGTTAGGGACCCAGTACTTC. The chain employs TRBV11-2 and TRBJ2-5; weak D call: TRBD2 (5 bases). CDR3 length: 14 residues. Between the trimmed V and J ends, which lost 0 bases and 7 bases, there was a span of 12 bases. Germline V CDR1 and CDR2: SGHAT, FQNNGV.

The chain recombines TRBV9 with TRBJ2-3; possibly TRBD1 for D (7 bases). The germline V and J ends were trimmed by 3 bases and 0 bases, with 11 bases remaining between them. This CDR3 spans 15 amino acids. Germline CDR1 SGDLS, CDR2 YYNGEE. The CDR3 nucleotides read TGTGCCAGCAGCGAACAGGGGACTAGCACAGATACGCAGTATTTT. Protein product: CASSEQGTSTDTQYF.

The chain combines TRBV9 with TRBJ1-6, with unresolved D. The V end was cut by 0 bases, the J end by 7 bases, with 8 bases between. The CDR3 sequence is 14 residues long. Germline CDR1 SGDLS, CDR2 YYNGEE. CDR3 in amino acids: CASSVGSSNSPLHF. Here the CDR3 DNA reads TGTGCCAGCAGCGTAGGTAGTAGCAATTCACCCCTCCACTTT.

The rearrangement links TRBV7-2 to TRBJ2-1; TRBD2 is a possible D gene (5 bases). This CDR3 region has 15 residues. The germline V gene encodes CDR1 SGHTA and CDR2 FQGNSA. V was pared by 5 bases and J by 0 bases, with 11 bases between. The CDR3 DNA follows: TGTGCCAGCAGCCCCTACGCGGGCTCCTACAATGAGCAGTTCTTC. It codes for CASSPYAGSYNEQFF. The full variable domain, completed using reference TRBV7-2 and TRBJ2-1, is GAGVSQSPSNKVTEKGKDVELRCDPISGHTALYWYRQSLGQGLEFLIYFQGNSAPDKSGLPSDRFSAERTGGSVSTLTIQRTQQEDSAVYLCASSPYAGSYNEQFFGPGTRLTVL.

The chain couples TRBV29-1 to TRBJ2-7; D perhaps matches TRBD1 (6 bases). Germline V gives CDR1 SQVTM, CDR2 ANQGSEA. This CDR3 has 12 amino acids. The V end was cut by 3 bases, the J end by 5 bases, with 11 bases between. The CDR3 protein is CSVESGVNEQYF. CDR3 DNA sequence: TGCAGCGTTGAGTCAGGGGTGAACGAGCAGTACTTC.

The chain recombines TRBV9 with TRBJ1-4, with TRBD1 identical over 7 bases. Germline V gene lookup returns CDR1 SGDLS and CDR2 YYNGEE. After removal of 0 bases from V and 7 bases from J, the junction contained 0 bases not matched to a gene. The CDR3 length is 13 residues. The CDR3 loop reads CASSVGTGEKLFF. The CDR3, as DNA: TGTGCCAGCAGCGTAGGGACAGGTGAAAAACTGTTTTTT.

The gene calls are TRBV10-3 and TRBJ2-7; maybe TRBD2 (6 bases). The CDR3 contains 12 residues. Germline CDR1 ENHRY, CDR2 SYGVKD. Trimming left V 10 bases short and J 0 bases short, with 10 bases between. CDR3 loop: CATSVLSYEQYF. The CDR3 coding sequence is TGTGCCACTAGCGTACTCTCCTACGAGCAGTACTTC.

Comments on this clone: The junction and the germline gene differ at one end; a read error may be behind it. Other DNA sequences in the sample encode the same CDR3. The chain has TRBV10-1 and TRBJ2-7; the D is unclear. Germline V CDR1 and CDR2: WNHNN, SYGVQD (reference sequence). There are 14 residues in the CDR3. CDR3 sequence reads: CASSERRSSYEQYF. CDR3 bases: TGCGCCAGCAGTGAACGGAGAAGCTCCTACGAGCAGTATTTC.

The chain links TRBV29-1 to TRBJ2-5; D is unresolved. The V gene's germline CDR1 is SQVTM and CDR2 ANQGSEA. The CDR3 sequence is 13 residues long. V was pared by 5 bases and J by 5 bases, with 15 bases between. The CDR3 spells CSVFSPVWETQYF. DNA of the CDR3: TGCAGCGTTTTTAGCCCAGTCTGGGAGACCCAGTACTTC.

CDR3 sequence reads: CASSYEAGGPSDTDTQYF. The CDR3, as DNA: TGTGCCAGCAGTTATGAGGCGGGGGGTCCTTCGGACACAGATACGCAGTATTTT. The rearrangement uses TRBV6-2 or TRBV6-3 and TRBJ2-3, with TRBD2 matching 8 bases. The CDR3 has 18 amino acids. The ends lost 3 bases at V and 2 bases at J; junction bases unmatched: 13. Germline V gene data show CDR1 as MNHEY and CDR2 as SVGEGT.

The chain employs TRBV6-6 and TRBJ1-4; D perhaps matches TRBD1 (6 bases). Germline V gene data show CDR1 as MNHNY and CDR2 as SVGAGI (reference sequence). The CDR3 sequence is 14 residues long. V lost 5 bases, J lost 6 bases, and 13 bases lay in between. The CDR3 sequence is CASSRRGADEKLFF. The CDR3 DNA is TGTGCCAGCAGTAGGCGGGGGGCTGATGAAAAACTGTTTTTT.

CDR3 DNA sequence: TGTGCCTGGAGGAGTGACAGGGGAAATCAGCCCCAGCATTTT. It specifies CAWRSDRGNQPQHF. The chain employs TRBV30 and TRBJ1-5; 8 bases fit TRBD1. Germline trimming cut 3 bases from V and 4 bases from J; bases unmatched to any gene: 5. This CDR3 has 14 amino acids. Germline lookup yields CDR1 GTSNPN and CDR2 SVGIG (reference sequence).

This rearrangement joins TRBV24-1 to TRBJ2-2; D might be TRBD2 (6 bases). The CDR3 covers 16 residues. Germline V gene sequence: CDR1 KGHDR, CDR2 SFDVKD. V shed 12 bases and J shed 2 bases, with 21 bases lying between them. The CDR3 DNA is TGTGCCTCGACCCCGCGGCGGGGAGATAACACCGGGGAGCTGTTTTTT. Encoded protein: CASTPRRGDNTGELFF.

This clone was recorded once. The rearrangement joins TRBV30 to TRBJ1-1; D is undetermined. CDR1 and CDR2 from the germline V gene are GTSNPN and SVGIG (reference sequence). V was cut by 5 bases and J by 11 bases, with 12 bases left in between. This CDR3 region has 10 residues. CDR3 protein: CAWGLSGAFF. The DNA for the CDR3 is TGTGCCTGGGGGCTCTCGGGGGCTTTCTTT.

V and J are TRBV6-5 and TRBJ1-1, with D perhaps matching TRBD1 (5 bases). Looked up from germline, CDR1 is MNHEY and CDR2 is SVGAGI. The CDR3 is made up of 14 amino acids. The V gene lost 6 bases and the J gene lost 4 bases, with 15 bases spanning the gap. The CDR3 DNA sequence: TGTGCCAGCAGACCCCTGGGGGGTGCCACTGAAGCTTTCTTT. Translating it yields CASRPLGGATEAFF.

This chain joins TRBV11-2 and TRBJ1-2, with TRBD1 matching 8 bases. V lost 3 bases to trimming and J lost 8 bases; unmatched junction nucleotides: 8. CDR3 size: 14 residues. CDR1 is SGHAT, CDR2 FQNNGV, per germline. In DNA, the CDR3 is TGTGCCAGCAGCTTTGACAGGGGAGGCGCCGGCTACACCTTC. Protein sequence: CASSFDRGGAGYTF.

This clone was counted a single time. The rearrangement joins TRBV19 to TRBJ2-1; possibly TRBD2 for D (5 bases). The germline gives CDR1 LNHDA, CDR2 SQIVND (reference sequence). V gave up 1 base and J gave up 7 bases, with 8 bases separating them. The CDR3 is 13 amino acids. The CDR3 spells CASSIVGVNEQFF. CDR3 nucleotides: TGTGCCAGTAGTATAGTCGGGGTAAATGAGCAGTTCTTC.

This clone was seen a few times. The rearrangement links TRBV6-5 to TRBJ1-1, with D unresolved. Between the trimmed V and J ends, which lost 0 bases and 0 bases, there was a span of 8 bases. Germline V gene data show CDR1 as MNHEY and CDR2 as SVGAGI. The CDR3 is made up of 15 amino acids. This CDR3 is CASSYSSELNTEAFF. CDR3 DNA sequence: TGTGCCAGCAGTTACTCGTCCGAGTTGAACACTGAAGCTTTCTTT.